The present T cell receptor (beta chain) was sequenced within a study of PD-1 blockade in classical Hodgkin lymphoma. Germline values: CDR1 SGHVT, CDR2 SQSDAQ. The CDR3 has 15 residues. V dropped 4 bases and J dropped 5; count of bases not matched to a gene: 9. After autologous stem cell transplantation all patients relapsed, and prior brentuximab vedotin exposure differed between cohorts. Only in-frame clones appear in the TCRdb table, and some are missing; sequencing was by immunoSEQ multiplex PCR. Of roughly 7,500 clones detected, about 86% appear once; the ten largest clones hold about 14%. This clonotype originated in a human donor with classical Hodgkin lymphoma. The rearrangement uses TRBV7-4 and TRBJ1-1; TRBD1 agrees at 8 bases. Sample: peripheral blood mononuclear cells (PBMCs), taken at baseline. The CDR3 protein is CASSSGTGVLTEAFF. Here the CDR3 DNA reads TGTGCCAGCAGCTCCGGGACAGGCGTCCTTACTGAAGCTTTCTTT.